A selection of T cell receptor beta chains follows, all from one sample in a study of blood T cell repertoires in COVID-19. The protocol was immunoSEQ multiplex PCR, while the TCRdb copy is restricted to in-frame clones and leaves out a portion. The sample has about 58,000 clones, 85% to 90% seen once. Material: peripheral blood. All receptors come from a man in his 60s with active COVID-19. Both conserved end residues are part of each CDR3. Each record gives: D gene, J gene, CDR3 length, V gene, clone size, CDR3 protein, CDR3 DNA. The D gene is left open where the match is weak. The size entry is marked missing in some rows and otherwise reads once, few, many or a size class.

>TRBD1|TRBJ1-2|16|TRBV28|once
CASSSGGTGGNYGYTF
TGTGCCAGCAGTTCGGGGGGGACAGGGGGTAACTATGGCTACACCTTC
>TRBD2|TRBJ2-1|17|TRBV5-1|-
CASSLTLGTSGGGEQFF
TGCGCCAGCAGCTTGACCCTGGGGACTAGCGGGGGGGGTGAGCAGTTCTTC
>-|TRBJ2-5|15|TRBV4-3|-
CASSQDVTSSVTQYF
TGCGCCAGCAGCCAAGATGTCACAAGTTCAGTGACCCAGTACTTC
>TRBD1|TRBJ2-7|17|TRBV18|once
CASSPPGTGGGGYEQYF
TGTGCCAGCTCACCACCTGGGACAGGGGGCGGAGGGTACGAGCAGTACTTC
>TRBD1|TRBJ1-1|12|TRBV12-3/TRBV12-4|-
CASSRGQFEAFF
TGTGCCAGCAGTCGGGGACAGTTTGAAGCTTTCTTT
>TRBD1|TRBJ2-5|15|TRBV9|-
CASSPGDRAQETQYF
TGTGCCAGCAGCCCAGGGGACAGGGCCCAAGAGACCCAGTACTTC
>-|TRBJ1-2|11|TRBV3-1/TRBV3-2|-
CASSQSRDYTF
TGTGCCAGCAGCCAGAGCAGGGACTACACCTTC
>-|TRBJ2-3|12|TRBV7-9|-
CASSFAGDTQYF
TGTGCCAGCAGCTTCGCAGGAGATACGCAGTATTTT
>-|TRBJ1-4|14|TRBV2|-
CASRQQGRYEKLFF
TGTGCCAGCAGACAACAGGGTCGTTATGAAAAACTGTTTTTT
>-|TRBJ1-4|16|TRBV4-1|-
CASSPHPQQTGEKLFF
TGCGCCAGCAGCCCGCACCCACAACAAACCGGGGAAAAACTGTTTTTT
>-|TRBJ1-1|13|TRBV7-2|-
CASNLDMSTEAFF
TGTGCCAGCAATTTAGACATGAGCACTGAAGCTTTCTTT
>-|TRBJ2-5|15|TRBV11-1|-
CASSNFEHPQETQYF
TGTGCCAGCAGCAATTTCGAACATCCCCAAGAGACCCAGTACTTC
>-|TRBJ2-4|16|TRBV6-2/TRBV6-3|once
CASSFGGGMAKNIQYF
TGTGCCAGCAGTTTTGGTGGCGGGATGGCCAAAAACATTCAGTACTTC
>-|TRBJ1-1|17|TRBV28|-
CASSLNREDVMNTEAFF
TGTGCCAGCAGTTTAAACCGGGAGGATGTCATGAACACTGAAGCTTTCTTT
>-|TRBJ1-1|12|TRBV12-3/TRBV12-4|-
CASSFSGTEAFF
TGTGCCAGCAGTTTTAGTGGCACTGAAGCTTTCTTT
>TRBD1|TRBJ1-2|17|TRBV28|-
CASSFRFRRTGGGGYTF
TGTGCCAGCAGTTTCCGCTTCCGCAGAACAGGGGGAGGGGGCTACACCTTC
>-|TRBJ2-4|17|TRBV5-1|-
CASSSYRAGLAKNIQYF
TGCGCCAGCAGCTCTTACAGGGCCGGACTAGCCAAAAACATTCAGTACTTC
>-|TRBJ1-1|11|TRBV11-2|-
CASSRGWAAFF
TGTGCCAGCAGCCGGGGATGGGCGGCTTTCTTT
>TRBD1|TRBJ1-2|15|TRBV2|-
CASSDSGTGTRGYTF
TGTGCCAGCAGTGATTCTGGGACAGGGACTCGTGGCTACACCTTC
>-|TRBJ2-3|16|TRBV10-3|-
CAISVNPRLNTDTQYF
TGTGCCATCAGTGTAAACCCCAGACTAAACACAGATACGCAGTATTTT
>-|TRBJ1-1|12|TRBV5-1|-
CASSLDEAPAFF
TGCGCCAGCAGCTTGGATGAGGCGCCAGCTTTCTTT
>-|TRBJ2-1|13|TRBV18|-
CASSPPEGNEQFF
TGTGCCAGCTCACCACCGGAGGGAAATGAGCAGTTCTTC
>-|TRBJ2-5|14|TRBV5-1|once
CASSLITGGETQYF
TGCGCCAGCAGCTTGATCACCGGCGGCGAGACCCAGTACTTC
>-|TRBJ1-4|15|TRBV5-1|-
CASSLNTGPNEKLFF
TGCGCCAGCAGCCTAAACACAGGGCCTAATGAAAAACTGTTTTTT
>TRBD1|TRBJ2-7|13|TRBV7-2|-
CASSWDRDYEQYF
TGTGCCAGCAGCTGGGACAGGGACTACGAGCAGTACTTC
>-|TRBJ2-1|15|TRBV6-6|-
CASSYQEESYNEQFF
TGTGCCAGCAGTTACCAGGAGGAATCCTACAATGAGCAGTTCTTC
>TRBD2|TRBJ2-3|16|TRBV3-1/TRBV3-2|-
CASSPVAGGPADTQYF
TGTGCCAGCAGCCCCGTAGCGGGAGGGCCGGCAGATACGCAGTATTTT
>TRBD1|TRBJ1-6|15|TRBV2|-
CASNLDRGAAGPLHF
TGTGCCAGCAACCTGGACAGGGGCGCCGCTGGTCCCCTCCACTTT